This entry is about one T cell receptor beta chain. Its antigen is unknown. The data were produced by immunoSEQ multiplex PCR, yet TCRdb's version contains in-frame clones alone and is incomplete. The sample shows roughly 120,000 clones, about 90% of them seen only once. This specimen comes from a study of T cell responses to AZD1222 COVID-19 vaccine. Study-level findings and limits: Mostly white British, mostly female donors; authors suggested clonal diversity may be underestimated. Nearly half of spike-specific TCRs reportedly go after variant regions that carry no mutations.

The V end lost 9 bases, the J end lost 14 bases, and 17 bases lay between the germline ends. The CDR3 is 11 residues long. Germline values: CDR1 SGHKS, CDR2 YYEKEE (reference sequence). The rearrangement uses TRBV5-5 and TRBJ1-4, with D possibly being TRBD1 (6 bases). The specimen was peripheral blood, collected on day 0 of AZD1222 vaccination. This clonotype was sampled from an adult in good health. The CDR3 nucleotides read TGTGCCAACCCAGGGGCACCCATGCTGTTTTTT. Its translation is CANPGAPMLFF.